Listed here is a single T cell receptor beta chain. Original analysis: It was from reference gene primer amplification that nucleated cell counts were estimated. Profiled with immunoSEQ multiplex PCR; TCRdb holds only in-frame clones, not every one. V and J calls and clone size come straight from that table; D and trimming were deduced from the DNA. The data contain 200,000 to 250,000 clones, about 85% of them singletons. In germline, CDR1 is SSHAT, CDR2 FNYEAQ (reference sequence). The CDR3 runs 16 residues. The V segment lost 5 bases and the J segment 4 bases; nucleotides outside the gene matches: 11. This sample was included in a study of blood T cell repertoires in COVID-19. Study-level information: The United States, Italy and Spain provided the acute and convalescent COVID-19 samples. PBMCs, B-cell-depleted T cells, or T cells provided the cDNA or gDNA that made up the material.

Sequencing input: peripheral blood. The chain is built from TRBV7-7 and TRBJ2-3, with 8 nucleotides matching TRBD2. The receptor comes from a man between 40 and 49 years old with acute or convalescent COVID-19. The CDR3 DNA follows: TGTGCCAGCAGCCCAACCGGGACTAGTGTTTCAGATACGCAGTATTTT. Translated, it gives CASSPTGTSVSDTQYF.